This T cell receptor beta chain was sequenced during a study of shared clonotypes between healthy human individuals. This clone came up once. All the donors were Caucasian adults who lived in Nashville, Tennessee. The assay was carried out at the deep level. Only in-frame clones appear in the TCRdb table, and some are missing; sequencing was by immunoSEQ multiplex PCR. The table shows 2 million to 2.5 million clones, with around 90% occurring only once. The CDR3 consists of 14 residues. Germline lookup yields CDR1 SGHTA and CDR2 FQGTGA. The V gene lost 1 base and the J gene lost 5 bases, with 9 bases spanning the gap.

The sample comprised naive CD4+ T cells from PBMCs. Indicated subset: CD45RA+ positively selected. This chain links TRBV7-3 with TRBJ2-1; no clear D gene. This sequence was found in a man between 18 and 29 years old in good health. Some clones in this sample may be carry-over from other donors' samples. Here the CDR3 reads CASSLSGLNNEQFF. The CDR3, as DNA: TGTGCCAGCAGCTTAAGCGGATTAAACAATGAGCAGTTCTTC.